These 20 T cell receptor beta chains were sequenced from one sample in a study of T-cell memory formation after mild COVID-19. TCRdb used MiXCR to reprocess the 5' RACE reads, holding one entry per CDR3 protein. The data show about 340,000 distinct CDR3 sequences, with roughly 15% seen just once and under 25% held by the top ten. What was sequenced was PBMCs or a T cell subset sorted from them (not recorded which). Receptors were obtained from a man younger than 30 who had mild COVID-19 (a few samples of this study predate the infection). Cell type and time point are not known.

The rearrangement links TRBV7-9 to TRBJ1-2; no clear D gene. The germline gives CDR1 SEHNR, CDR2 FQNEAQ (reference sequence). V was shortened by 3 bases and J by 7 bases, with 12 bases between the two germline ends. This CDR3 comprises 13 residues. CDR3 sequence reads: CASSFDIGSGYTF. CDR3 DNA: TGTGCCAGCAGCTTTGATATTGGGAGTGGCTACACCTTC.

Only a few counts were recorded for this clonotype. The CDR3 coding sequence is TGTGCCAGCAGTTTAGGAAGATTTCGAGCTGAAGCTTTCTTT. Amino acid sequence: CASSLGRFRAEAFF. The chain employs TRBV27 and TRBJ1-1, with D hard to call. Between the trimmed V and J ends, which lost 2 bases and 6 bases, there was a span of 13 bases. The CDR3 is 14 amino acids. From germline, CDR1 is MNHEY and CDR2 SMNVEV (reference sequence).

The J gene is TRBJ1-1, the V gene TRBV5-6; possible D gene TRBD1, 6 bases. The CDR3 has 16 residues. The germline V and J ends were trimmed by 4 bases and 4 bases, with 20 bases remaining between them. Per germline, CDR1 SGHDT and CDR2 YYEEEE. The DNA for the CDR3 is TGTGCCAGCAGCCAGCAGGGGATCCTGAAGAGCACTGAAGCTTTCTTT. As protein: CASSQQGILKSTEAFF.

This chain links TRBV2 with TRBJ1-2, with a weak D call TRBD1 (6 bases). Germline-derived CDR1 and CDR2 are SNHLY and FYNNEI. The length of the CDR3 is 12 residues. The V end lost 1 base, the J end lost 8 bases, and 8 bases lay between the germline ends. CDR3 bases: TGTGCCAGCAGTGAAGTCGACAGGGGCTACACCTTC. It is translated as CASSEVDRGYTF.

This chain uses TRBV10-3 with TRBJ2-5; D gene uncertain. Per the germline V gene, CDR1 is ENHRY and CDR2 is SYGVKD. CDR3 length equals 11 residues. V was cut by 2 bases and J by 5 bases, with 3 bases left in between. Here the CDR3 DNA reads TGTGCCATCAGTGAGATGGAGACCCAGTACTTC. Encoded protein: CAISEMETQYF.

The chain has TRBV5-6 and TRBJ1-2; D not certain. The CDR3 is made up of 17 amino acids. Trimming pared 4 bases from V and 1 base from J, leaving 20 bases between. The germline CDR1 and CDR2 sequences are SGHDT and YYEEEE. CDR3 nucleotide sequence: TGTGCCAGCAGCCGGGCGGGCGGAGACGGCCTTAACTATGGCTACACCTTC. It encodes CASSRAGGDGLNYGYTF.

The V and J genes are TRBV12-3 or TRBV12-4 and TRBJ2-4, with TRBD2 identical over 9 bases. The CDR3 runs 16 residues. The trim removed 6 bases at V and 0 bases at J, leaving 6 bases unmatched. The CDR3 region has the DNA TGTGCCAGCAGACAGGGGACTAGCCTAGCCAAAAACATTCAGTACTTC. It codes for CASRQGTSLAKNIQYF.

This clonotype was picked up a small number of times. The chain uses TRBV2 and TRBJ2-3; TRBD1 aligns across 9 bases. Germline V CDR1 and CDR2: SNHLY, FYNNEI. Unmatched junction bases numbered 9, after V lost 11 bases and J lost 6 bases. CDR3 length equals 13 residues. The CDR3: CASRQGVVDTQYF. CDR3 coding DNA: TGTGCCTCAAGACAGGGGGTCGTCGATACGCAGTATTTT.

In this sample, this clonotype turned up a few times. The chain links TRBV7-9 to TRBJ1-1; D gene ambiguous. CDR3 length: 14 residues. The V end was cut by 5 bases, the J end by 6 bases, with 16 bases between. The germline V gene encodes CDR1 SEHNR and CDR2 FQNEAQ (reference sequence). CDR3 loop: CASSAMAGSAEAFF. Here the CDR3 DNA reads TGTGCCAGCAGCGCGATGGCGGGGTCAGCTGAAGCTTTCTTT. The full variable domain, in which reference TRBV7-9 and TRBJ1-1 provide the parts outside the CDR3, is DTGVSQNPRHKITKRGQNVTFRCDPISEHNRLYWYRQTLGQGPEFLTYFQNEAQLEKSRLLSDRFSAERPKGSFSTLEIQRTEQGDSAMYLCASSAMAGSAEAFFGQGTRLTVV.

This clonotype was detected only a few times. The chain links TRBV12-3 or TRBV12-4 to TRBJ1-6; D is possibly TRBD1 (5 bases). This CDR3 comprises 16 residues. V was cut by 3 bases and J by 5 bases, with 14 bases left in between. The CDR3 spells CASSLFRGVDNSPLHF. The CDR3 DNA follows: TGTGCCAGCAGTTTGTTCAGAGGGGTAGATAATTCACCCCTCCACTTT.

The chain joins TRBV9 to TRBJ1-6; unclear D gene. Germline CDR1 is SGDLS and CDR2 is YYNGEE. The ends were cut back, 0 bases at V and 8 bases at J, with 9 bases in the middle. The CDR3 has 14 amino acids. In nucleotides, the CDR3 is TGTGCCAGCAGCGTAGGGGCGTTGGATTCACCCCTCCACTTT. Amino acid sequence: CASSVGALDSPLHF.

This chain uses TRBV5-4 with TRBJ1-2; D unclear. V gave up 3 bases and J gave up 8 bases, with 11 bases separating them. The CDR3 runs to 12 residues. The V gene's germline CDR1 is SGHNT and CDR2 YYREEE (reference sequence). The CDR3 reads CASSSDQSGYTF. The CDR3, as DNA: TGTGCCAGCAGCTCCGACCAGTCCGGCTACACCTTC. Looking up the rest from reference TRBV5-4 and TRBJ1-2 gives the full variable domain: ETGVTQSPTHLIKTRGQQVTLRCSSQSGHNTVSWYQQALGQGPQFIFQYYREEENGRGNFPPRFSGLQFPNYSSELNVNALELDDSALYLCASSSDQSGYTFGSGTRLTVV.

In its sample, this clonotype was seen a few times. The rearrangement joins TRBV7-8 to TRBJ1-1; 7 bases map to TRBD1. This CDR3 spans 16 amino acids. Germline trimming cut 7 bases from V and 0 bases from J; bases unmatched to any gene: 11. Per the germline V gene, CDR1 is SGHVS and CDR2 is FQNEAQ. The DNA of the CDR3 is TGTGCCAGCAACCCCCACAGGGGTCCCATGAACACTGAAGCTTTCTTT. Translated: CASNPHRGPMNTEAFF.

This clonotype was picked up many times. The V gene is TRBV5-1, the J gene TRBJ2-2; D unclear. The CDR3 consists of 15 residues. The germline V gene encodes CDR1 SGHRS and CDR2 YFSETQ. V was clipped by 2 bases and J by 1 base, with 9 bases between them. DNA of the CDR3: TGCGCCAGCAGCTTCCCCGGGTTGAACACCGGGGAGCTGTTTTTT. Residues: CASSFPGLNTGELFF.

This clonotype has more than one count but fewer than ten. The CDR3 sequence is CASSLDGLSRQSQYF. The DNA for the CDR3 is TGTGCCAGCAGCTTAGATGGTCTGAGCAGGCAGTCCCAGTACTTC. The V gene is TRBV7-2, the J gene TRBJ2-5; unclear D gene. The CDR3 totals 15 residues. The V end was cut by 1 base, the J end by 9 bases, with 18 bases between. Germline loops: CDR1 SGHTA, CDR2 FQGNSA.

This chain uses TRBV7-2 with TRBJ1-1, with D possibly TRBD1 on 6 matching bases. V was cut by 2 bases and J by 4 bases, with 14 bases left in between. The CDR3 is 15 residues long. The V gene's germline CDR1 is SGHTA and CDR2 FQGNSA. The CDR3 spells CASSLTGIDSTEAFF. In DNA, the CDR3 is TGTGCCAGCAGCTTAACAGGGATCGATTCCACTGAAGCTTTCTTT.

This clonotype is medium-sized. The gene calls are TRBV20-1 and TRBJ2-1; the match to TRBD2 covers 7 bases. Losses at the gene ends were 6 bases for V and 4 bases for J; bases not matched to a gene: 9. The CDR3 is 14 residues long. CDR1 is DFQATT and CDR2 is SNEGSKA in the germline V gene (reference sequence). This CDR3 is CSAKNSGGYNEQFF. CDR3 DNA: TGCAGTGCCAAGAACTCGGGGGGATACAATGAGCAGTTCTTC.

There are a few counts of this clonotype. The chain joins TRBV19 to TRBJ2-5, with D unresolved. This CDR3 comprises 14 residues. The germline CDR1 and CDR2 sequences are LNHDA and SQIVND (reference sequence). Trimming took off 4 bases at V and 2 bases at J, with 11 bases between the two ends. The CDR3 spells CASSSHGLQETQYF. CDR3 bases: TGTGCCAGTAGTAGTCATGGGCTTCAAGAGACCCAGTACTTC.

This rearrangement joins TRBV4-3 to TRBJ2-6, with D unclear. The CDR3 is 15 residues long. Trimming took 1 base from V and 0 from J, leaving 4 bases between them. Germline CDR1 and CDR2: LGHNA and YSLEER. CDR3 loop: CASSQGVSGANVLTF. The CDR3 nucleotides are TGCGCCAGCAGCCAAGGAGTCTCTGGGGCCAACGTCCTGACTTTC.

The chain employs TRBV5-1 and TRBJ2-7; 7 positions match TRBD1. This CDR3 has 14 residues. Germline loops: CDR1 SGHRS, CDR2 YFSETQ. Germline trimming cut 0 bases from V and 5 bases from J; bases unmatched to any gene: 5. CDR3 amino acids: CASSLEGAGNEQYV. CDR3 nucleotide sequence: TGCGCCAGCAGCTTGGAGGGGGCAGGAAACGAGCAGTACGTC.